This T cell receptor (beta chain) was identified in a study of T cell responses to AZD1222 COVID-19 vaccine (dated by TCRdb to about 2021). Broadly, across the study: A total of about 230 trial participants underwent TCR sequencing, of whom roughly 210 received two doses of AZD1222 and about 26 received two doses of the MenACWY control vaccine. Trial participants were enrolled by age into 18-55, 56-69 and 70-plus year subgroups, with approximately 150, 30 and 60 TCR-sequenced participants respectively.

The research as a whole found: Nearly half of unique spike-specific TCRs reportedly recognized epitopes outside regions mutated in the B.1.351 and B.1.1.7 variants. Because no day 14 peak-response samples were available, the repertoires could be characterized only after the peak T cell response. After two AZD1222 doses, spike-specific TCR breadth and depth were significantly higher than at day 0 and than in MenACWY recipients. Conclusions about previously exposed vaccinees are limited, since just five or six AZD1222 recipients were seropositive for SARS-CoV-2 at baseline. Participants were mostly white British and included more females than males, and it was suggested by the authors that clonal diversity may have been underestimated. CD4 TCRs associated with the vaccine covered the entire spike protein, and the dominant responses were in regions 160-218 and 743-854. In the small 56-69-year group, the increase in depth fell short of significance, most likely because of low power.

This clone was detected once. It has no known antigen specificity. No much larger clone is present one base from it, and per-base qualities are unavailable. CDR1 and CDR2, per the germline V gene, are SGDLS and YYNGEE. Taken from cysteine to phenylalanine, the CDR3 has 13 residues. Kept here is only the CDR3 DNA, which spans 39 bases and is read in frame from base 1. V is reduced by 0 bases and J by 10 bases, leaving a spacing of 13 bases between them. In light of the paper, this sample's time point label describes: about 28 days (+/-7) after the second vaccine dose. AZD1222 recipients with second doses at about 4 weeks or about 12 weeks were pooled, because spike-specific TCR depth and breadth did not differ between schedules. Vaccinee samples were obtained from the UK trials COV001 and COV002, which included a single-blind randomized controlled phase 2/3 trial of AZD1222 (ChAdOx1 nCoV-19) in healthy adults. For TCRbeta chain sequencing, PBMC samples were collected from trial participants at day 0 and at day 28 after the second dose.

The CDR3 regions of human TCRbeta chains were subjected to immunosequencing. The study's own analysis went as follows. Repertoire TCRs were checked for matches against a reference library of SARS-CoV-2-specific TCRs that had been generated using the MIRA antigen-specificity platform. Breadth was defined as the fraction of unique TCRs that were SARS-CoV-2-associated. Depth was defined as the fraction of total T cells that were SARS-CoV-2-associated. Each spike-specific TCR was assigned to its reactive spike region and to a CD4 or CD8 class using the MIRA data. Log10-transformed breadth and depth values were compared by one-way ANOVA with Sidak's multiple comparisons tests. What TCRdb holds here is the immuneACCESS table cut down to in-frame rearrangements. Part of the clones is not present; checked against another copy, under half of the missing clones reflect an unresolved V gene, and the others are unexplained. V, J and clone size derive from that table, while D and trimming were established from the DNA sequence. For this sample the table gives around 140,000 clones, of which roughly 93% were detected only once. Of the sample, 9% to 9.5% is held by the ten largest clones.

The starting material was peripheral blood, obtained 28 days after the second AZD1222 dose. The rearrangement joined TRBV9 to TRBJ1-1; 5 matching bases give a weak D call of TRBD1. The sequence was obtained from an adult who received the AZD1222 COVID-19 vaccine. The DNA is as follows: TGTGCCAGCAGCGTAGATACGGGACGGGCAGCTTTCTTT. Its coded protein is CASSVDTGRAAFF. The entire variable domain, with the stretches around the CDR3 drawn from the reference TRBV9 and TRBJ1-1 proteins, is DSGVTQTPKHLITATGQRVTLRCSPRSGDLSVYWYQQSLDQGLQFLIQYYNGEERAKGNILERFSAQQFPDLHSELNLSSLELGDSALYFCASSVDTGRAAFFGQGTRLTVV.